This TCR beta chain was retrieved from a study of blood T cell repertoires in COVID-19 (dated by TCRdb to about 2020). Broadly, across the study: Samples covering the acute and convalescent phases of COVID-19 were provided by collaborators in the United States, Italy and Spain. The material from the prospective study consisted of cDNA or gDNA derived from T cells, B-cell-depleted T cells, or PBMCs. Subjects who had been exposed to COVID-19, were actively infected with it, or had recovered from it provided the deeply sampled blood TCRbeta repertoires that made up the dataset. The repertoires were made available in a free public database intended to serve as a resource for research on the immune response to SARS-CoV-2. The samples were drawn from two sources: the first 160 participants of the ongoing ImmuneRACE study, and 1,254 subjects contributed by 6 global collaborators. Nearly every sample came with metadata listing a de-identified subject ID, COVID-19 status, age in years and sex. Where HLA class I and class II types were available, the types were taken from metadata supplied by the sample provider, not from assay-based typing. What the research found in general, with its limitations: How much clinical and demographic metadata was included differed by source and by participant, and the metadata was provided uncurated.

In the case of this clone: What this receptor recognizes is not known. Base qualities are not at hand, and no much larger clone is one base apart.

TCRbeta CDR3 regions were amplified from genomic DNA by means of the immunoSEQ Assay, a bias-controlled multiplex PCR. The original pipeline was this. Nucleated cell counts per sample were estimated from amplification of reference gene primers within the assay. To quantify the absolute abundance of each unique TCRbeta CDR3 rearrangement, sequence reads were collapsed and filtered. For each sample, productive Simpson clonality was calculated as the square root of Simpson's diversity index across productive rearrangements. TCRdb provides this immuneACCESS table in a form limited to in-frame rearrangements. Some clones are lacking; in checked studies, under half of them reflect an unresolved V gene, and why the rest are absent is not known. V and J calls and clone size follow that table, whereas D and trimming were derived from the DNA. The sample yields 60,000 or so clones; about three quarters were counted once. Of the sample, approximately 18% is held by the ten largest clones.

One collaborating source in Seattle enrolled patients during active infection and followed them longitudinally through the course of disease. The collaborating institutions used their own protocols to collect whole blood in K2EDTA tubes. Collaborator samples were shipped for TCRbeta analysis as frozen whole blood, isolated PBMCs, or DNA extracted from either sample type. Unmatched junction bases come to 7, with V trimmed by 4 bases and J by 4 bases. CDR1 and CDR2, per the germline V gene, are SGHVS and FNYEAQ. The CDR3 starts with the cysteine, ends with the phenylalanine, and has 15 residues. The CDR3 DNA has 45 bases and is translated from base 1.

The specimen was peripheral blood. The chain joins TRBV7-6 to TRBJ2-7; TRBD1 aligns with 10 central bases. The sequence was obtained from a young man with COVID-19, enrolled during active disease. The CDR3 protein sequence reads: CASSSRVDRGYEQYF. The DNA sequence is given as TGTGCCAGCAGCTCCCGGGTGGACAGGGGGTACGAGCAGTACTTC.